One and the same sample provided the 30 T cell receptor beta chains below, sequenced in a study of T-cell reconstitution after alpha-beta-depleted transplantation in children. Researchers prepared the TCRbeta library using unique molecular identifiers, the study reports. TCRdb re-called the PCR reads with MiXCR, one entry per CDR3 protein. The repertoire consists of about 690,000 distinct CDR3 sequences, with around 17% occurring once and the leading ten covering about 1.1%. The sample consisted of PBMCs from the stem cell graft donor, taken from the stem cell graft. The receptors were gathered from a human donor who donated a stem cell graft to a child with acute myeloid leukemia.

This clonotype was observed many times. The chain has TRBV7-2 and TRBJ2-5, with a possible D match to TRBD1 (5 bases). CDR1 and CDR2 (germline): SGHTA, FQGNSA. Trimming took 3 bases from V and 5 from J, leaving 13 bases between them. This CDR3 is built from 14 residues. The CDR3 DNA sequence: TGTGCCAGCAGCTTCGACAGCCCCGGGGAGACCCAGTACTTC. It specifies CASSFDSPGETQYF.

In its sample, this clonotype was seen many times. The chain is built from TRBV7-2 and TRBJ2-1; D gene ambiguous. V lost 1 base, J lost 9 bases, and 4 bases lay in between. This CDR3 has 11 residues. Germline loops: CDR1 SGHTA, CDR2 FQGNSA. The DNA for the CDR3 is TGTGCCAGCAGCTTAGTGGGTGAGCAGTTCTTC. It yields the protein CASSLVGEQFF.

J is TRBJ2-7 and V is TRBV7-2; D is perhaps TRBD1 or TRBD2 (5 bases each). V lost 4 bases and J lost 4, with 20 bases in between. CDR1 is SGHTA, CDR2 FQGNSA, per germline. The CDR3 totals 16 residues. The CDR3 nucleotides read TGTGCCAGCAGCTCCGCCGGGGCCAAGGGGTTTTACGAGCAGTACTTC. Translation gives CASSSAGAKGFYEQYF.

This clonotype has only one observation. The chain is built from TRBV6-2 or TRBV6-3 and TRBJ1-1; no firm D call. The germline V gene encodes CDR1 MNHEY and CDR2 SVGEGT. The CDR3 has 12 amino acids. Trimming took 4 bases from V and 3 from J, leaving 6 bases between them. CDR3 region: CASSWGYTEAFF. CDR3 bases: TGTGCCAGCAGTTGGGGTTACACTGAAGCTTTCTTT.

The gene calls are TRBV5-8 and TRBJ2-5; 7 nucleotides align to TRBD1. After removal of 4 bases from V and 1 base from J, the junction contained 10 bases not matched to a gene. This CDR3 comprises 16 residues. From germline, CDR1 is SGHTS and CDR2 YDEGEE. The CDR3, as DNA: TGTGCCAGCAGCACGGGCCGGGACAGCAGCCAAGAGACCCAGTACTTC. It translates to CASSTGRDSSQETQYF. Based on the CDR3 plus reference TRBV5-8 and TRBJ2-5, the full variable domain is EAGVTQSPTHLIKTRGQQATLRCSPISGHTSVYWYQQALGLGLQFLLWYDEGEERNRGNFPPRFSGRQFPNYSSELNVNALELEDSALYLCASSTGRDSSQETQYFGPGTRLLVL.

This clonotype was found many times. The chain uses TRBV20-1 and TRBJ2-5; TRBD2 aligns across 8 bases. This CDR3 spans 14 amino acids. Germline assignment: CDR1 DFQATT and CDR2 SNEGSKA (reference sequence). J lost 5 bases, V lost 2 bases, and 7 bases had no gene match. CDR3 loop: CSARTSGRRETQYF. CDR3 in DNA: TGCAGTGCTAGAACTAGCGGACGACGGGAGACCCAGTACTTC.

This clonotype appeared many times. This chain joins TRBV24-1 and TRBJ2-1; D is unclear. Germline CDR1 reads KGHDR; CDR2 reads SFDVKD. Deletions cut 5 bases from V and 1 base from J, with 5 bases between. The CDR3 sequence is 13 residues long. The CDR3 protein is CATSVGSYNEQFF. The CDR3 nucleotides read TGTGCCACCAGTGTCGGGTCCTACAATGAGCAGTTCTTC.

In its sample, this clonotype was seen many times. The chain recombines TRBV12-3 or TRBV12-4 with TRBJ2-3; D is undetermined. This CDR3 is built from 13 residues. Trimming removed 5 bases at V and 6 bases at J, with 12 bases between. DNA for the CDR3: TGTGCCAGCAGTCCTCCCGTCCCGGATACGCAGTATTTT. Protein product: CASSPPVPDTQYF.

In this sample, this clonotype turned up many times. The V gene is TRBV20-1, the J gene TRBJ2-1; D uncertain. The germline V gene encodes CDR1 DFQATT and CDR2 SNEGSKA (reference sequence). The V and J ends lost 0 bases and 10 bases respectively, with 16 bases between them. CDR3 length equals 14 residues. The CDR3 sequence is CSARDPRLITEQFF. The CDR3 DNA reads TGCAGTGCTAGAGATCCCCGACTGATTACAGAGCAGTTCTTC.

This clonotype was seen at least ten times. The chain employs TRBV7-2 and TRBJ2-2; D gene ambiguous. The CDR3 runs to 16 residues. V was shortened by 5 bases and J by 0 bases, with 13 bases between the two germline ends. From germline, CDR1 is SGHTA and CDR2 FQGNSA. The CDR3 region is CASSRGPSSNTGELFF. The CDR3 DNA reads TGTGCCAGCAGCCGCGGTCCCTCCTCGAACACCGGGGAGCTGTTTTTT.

This clonotype has only one observation. A much more abundant neighbour one base away suggests this may be a read error. The genes are TRBV30 and TRBJ2-2; no clear D gene. This CDR3 region has 13 residues. Germline-derived CDR1 and CDR2 are GTSNPN and SVGIG (reference sequence). CDR3 protein: CAWITGNTEELFF. CDR3 coding DNA: TGTGCCTGGATAACCGGTAACACCGAGGAGCTGTTTTTT.

This clonotype was picked up a small number of times. CDR3 DNA sequence: TGTGCCAGCAGCTTAGCTCTCTGGAACTCAGATACGCAGTATTTT. Its protein is CASSLALWNSDTQYF. V and J are TRBV7-2 and TRBJ2-3, with D hard to call. Germline lookup yields CDR1 SGHTA and CDR2 FQGNSA. The V gene lost 0 bases and the J gene lost 4 bases, with 11 bases spanning the gap. The length of the CDR3 is 15 residues.

This clonotype was counted at least ten times. The chain employs TRBV15 and TRBJ2-3, with a weak D call TRBD1 (6 bases). V gave up 0 bases and J gave up 4 bases, with 11 bases separating them. Germline values: CDR1 LNHNV, CDR2 YYDKDF (reference sequence). The CDR3 is made up of 15 amino acids. DNA of the CDR3: TGTGCCACCAGCAGAGAAGGGGGTCTCCCAGATACGCAGTATTTT. Amino acids: CATSREGGLPDTQYF.

Ten or more counts support this clonotype. The chain has TRBV20-1 and TRBJ2-7; 8 nucleotides match TRBD2. CDR3 length: 15 residues. Trimming took 5 bases from V and 3 from J; bases not matched to a gene: 12. Germline CDR1 reads DFQATT; CDR2 reads SNEGSKA (reference sequence). The CDR3 region is CSAGKNSGDRYEQYF. CDR3 sequence (DNA): TGCAGTGCTGGAAAAAATAGCGGGGACCGCTACGAGCAGTACTTC.

The chain is built from TRBV5-4 and TRBJ1-1; D uncertain. CDR1 and CDR2 from the germline V gene are SGHNT and YYREEE (reference sequence). V shed 4 bases and J shed 2 bases, with 12 bases lying between them. This CDR3 region has 14 residues. In DNA form, the CDR3 reads TGTGCCAGCAGCCGACCGGGCTACAACACTGAAGCTTTCTTT. It encodes CASSRPGYNTEAFF.

This clonotype was counted at least ten times. CDR3: CATSRESSYEQYF. For the CDR3, the DNA is TGTGCCACCAGCAGAGAATCTTCCTACGAGCAGTACTTC. The gene calls are TRBV15 and TRBJ2-7, with D unclear. This CDR3 comprises 13 residues. The germline V and J ends were trimmed by 0 bases and 1 base, with 4 bases remaining between them. CDR1 is LNHNV, CDR2 YYDKDF, per germline (reference sequence).

This clonotype was counted many times. The chain combines TRBV20-1 with TRBJ1-5, with 7 bases that match TRBD1. With V trimmed by 0 bases and J by 7 bases, 6 bases remained unmatched. Germline V CDR1 and CDR2: DFQATT, SNEGSKA (reference sequence). The CDR3 totals 14 residues. The CDR3, as DNA: TGCAGTGCTAGAGAAAGACAGGGCTGGCAGCCCCAGCATTTT. Protein sequence: CSARERQGWQPQHF.

A remark on this clonotype: A much larger clone is a single base away; this may be a read error. The chain combines TRBV9 with TRBJ2-7; 7 nucleotides align to TRBD1. V dropped 3 bases and J dropped 2; count of bases not matched to a gene: 8. CDR3 length equals 15 residues. CDR1 and CDR2 (germline): SGDLS, YYNGEE. The CDR3 coding sequence is TGTGCCAGCAGCGCTGGGGGACAGTACCCCTACGAGCAGTACTTC. Encoded protein: CASSAGGQYPYEQYF.

CDR3 DNA: TGCAGCGTAATCGAATGGTCCGGGGCTTTCTTT. This sequence encodes CSVIEWSGAFF. J is TRBJ1-1 and V is TRBV29-1; D is ambiguous. CDR1 is SQVTM and CDR2 is ANQGSEA in the germline V gene. The CDR3 is 11 amino acids. The V end lost 6 bases, the J end lost 11 bases, and 16 bases lay between the germline ends.

This clonotype was detected a few times. The chain is built from TRBV7-2 and TRBJ1-2; 7 bases agree with TRBD1. The germline gives CDR1 SGHTA, CDR2 FQGNSA. The junction had 10 bases not matched to a gene; V was cut back by 1 base and J by 8 bases. The CDR3 consists of 15 residues. The CDR3 spells CASSLGDSVVGGYTF. CDR3 coding DNA: TGTGCCAGCAGCTTAGGGGACAGCGTCGTCGGGGGCTACACCTTC.

The chain joins TRBV6-5 to TRBJ2-2; D is possibly TRBD1 or TRBD2 (5 bases each). This CDR3 contains 14 residues. Germline V CDR1 and CDR2: MNHEY, SVGAGI. Trimming removed 4 bases from V and 6 bases from J, with 12 bases in between. CDR3 loop: CASSLHGAAGELFF. The CDR3 region has the DNA TGTGCCAGCAGTTTACACGGGGCAGCCGGGGAGCTGTTTTTT.

This clonotype was seen ten or more times. This chain joins TRBV20-1 and TRBJ1-1; tentatively, D is TRBD1 (6 bases). The CDR3 consists of 13 residues. Trimming removed 7 bases at V and 1 base at J, with 13 bases between. In germline, CDR1 is DFQATT, CDR2 SNEGSKA (reference sequence). The CDR3 is CSVAGVWNTEAFF. The CDR3 DNA follows: TGCAGTGTCGCAGGGGTATGGAACACTGAAGCTTTCTTT.

The rearrangement joins TRBV10-2 to TRBJ2-1; 13 bases are shared with TRBD2. The CDR3 spans 14 residues. From germline, CDR1 is WSHSY and CDR2 SAAADI. V was pared by 7 bases and J by 5 bases, with 2 bases of the junction left unmatched. The CDR3 region is CASNGLAGDNEQFF. The CDR3 DNA sequence: TGCGCCAGCAATGGACTAGCGGGGGACAATGAGCAGTTCTTC.

The chain uses TRBV24-1 and TRBJ2-1; tentatively, D is TRBD1 (6 bases). Germline CDR1 and CDR2: KGHDR and SFDVKD. There are 17 residues in the CDR3. Trimming cost V 4 bases and J 2 bases, with 17 bases left between them. CDR3: CATSDPRQERTYNEQFF. The CDR3 nucleotides read TGTGCCACCAGTGACCCCAGACAGGAACGAACCTACAATGAGCAGTTCTTC.

This clonotype was recorded at least ten times. The rearrangement uses TRBV6-5 and TRBJ2-1; maybe TRBD1 (6 bases). The V end lost 0 bases, the J end lost 9 bases, and 18 bases lay between the germline ends. The CDR3 runs to 16 residues. The germline gives CDR1 MNHEY, CDR2 SVGAGI. This chain's CDR3 is CASSYSKTGHLVEQFF. CDR3 in DNA: TGTGCCAGCAGTTACTCGAAAACAGGGCACCTCGTTGAGCAGTTCTTC.

In its sample, this clonotype was seen a few times. J is TRBJ2-1 and V is TRBV5-5, with 10 nucleotides matching TRBD2. CDR3 length: 18 residues. The junction had 14 bases not matched to a gene; V was cut back by 0 bases and J by 8 bases. CDR1 is SGHKS and CDR2 is YYEKEE in the germline V gene (reference sequence). The CDR3 region is CASSLDPAGGPMFYEQFF. CDR3 sequence (DNA): TGTGCCAGCAGCTTGGACCCAGCGGGGGGGCCCATGTTCTATGAGCAGTTCTTC.

This clonotype was detected only a few times. The chain combines TRBV20-1 with TRBJ2-7; possible D gene TRBD2, 6 bases. Germline V gene data show CDR1 as DFQATT and CDR2 as SNEGSKA (reference sequence). The CDR3 has 14 amino acids. The ends were cut back, 2 bases at V and 3 bases at J, with 14 bases in the middle. The DNA of the CDR3 is TGCAGTGCTAGAAGGGAGGCCCAGCGCTACGAGCAGTACTTC. Translating gives CSARREAQRYEQYF.

In this sample, this clonotype turned up a few times. The chain recombines TRBV9 with TRBJ2-1, with 9 bases fitting TRBD1. Germline assignment: CDR1 SGDLS and CDR2 YYNGEE. The CDR3 loop spans 16 amino acids. V dropped 1 base and J dropped 5; count of bases not matched to a gene: 7. CDR3 sequence reads: CASSVRAGQGDNEQFF. In DNA form, the CDR3 reads TGTGCCAGCAGCGTAAGGGCGGGACAGGGCGACAATGAGCAGTTCTTC.

A single count supports this clonotype. Possible read error: a much larger clone is one base away. The chain has TRBV29-1 and TRBJ1-1, with 8 bases fitting TRBD1. Germline assignment: CDR1 SQVTM and CDR2 ANQGSEA. The ends lost 3 bases at V and 8 bases at J; junction bases unmatched: 8. This CDR3 has 13 residues. The CDR3 reads CSVDKERDREAFF. CDR3 DNA: TGCAGCGTTGACAAGGAGAGGGACAGGGAAGCTTTCTTT.

This clonotype was counted only a few times. The V gene is TRBV9, the J gene TRBJ1-4; D ambiguous. The length of the CDR3 is 16 residues. V was trimmed by 0 bases and J by 3 bases, leaving 12 bases between them. In germline, CDR1 is SGDLS, CDR2 YYNGEE. The CDR3 loop reads CASSVEEASPNEKLFF. The DNA for the CDR3 is TGTGCCAGCAGCGTAGAGGAGGCATCCCCTAATGAAAAACTGTTTTTT.